This TCR beta chain comes out of a study of Ad26.COV2.S vaccination and SARS-CoV-2 variants. As for this clone: Its specificity is unknown.

This sample's treatment: roughly 20 received Ad26.COV2.S at low or high dose, single or two shots; about 5 received placebo; per-sample allocation not given. All samples were drawn on day 63, counting from the first vaccine or placebo injection. This person who donated was an adult of 18-55 years in Boston. The ends were cut back, 4 bases at V and 0 bases at J, with 9 bases in the middle. CDR3 length: 14 amino acids. Germline V CDR1 and CDR2: SEHNR, FQNEAQ (reference sequence). Regarding the study as a whole: Reportedly, spike-specific CD8+ and CD4+ T cell responses achieved substantial breadth once vaccination had taken place.

Assay used: immunoSEQ multiplex PCR; TCRdb lists only in-frame clones, some missing. The table lists roughly 390,000 clones, around nine tenths of them singletons. The sequence was collected from a person aged 18-60 years who received the Ad26.COV2.S COVID-19 vaccine or a placebo. Here the sequenced sample was peripheral blood, taken in a trial of Ad26.COV2.S vaccine versus placebo. The V gene is TRBV7-9, the J gene TRBJ1-2; D uncertain. CDR3 bases: TGTGCCAGCAGCTGGGATAGAGCTAACTATGGCTACACCTTC. Protein sequence: CASSWDRANYGYTF.